This T cell receptor (beta chain) is drawn from a study of T cells in Graves' hyperthyroidism and ophthalmopathy. Across the whole study: Peripheral blood sampling occurred at initial diagnosis, before any treatment.

In germline, CDR1 is SGHTA, CDR2 FQGNSA. The V end lost 6 bases, the J end lost 2 bases, and 13 bases lay between the germline ends. The CDR3 covers 14 residues. Amplification of TCR beta CDR3 regions was performed using RNA transcripts as template. TCR CDR3 regions were first amplified by RT-PCR with HTBI primers. TCRdb processed the multiplex PCR reads anew with MiXCR; each CDR3 protein has one entry. The data contain approximately 330,000 distinct CDR3 sequences, 15% to 20% of them seen just once; the ten biggest clones take up under 55%. The sequence was collected from a woman aged 45-65 years with Graves' hyperthyroidism. Sequenced: blood. The chain is built from TRBV7-2 and TRBJ1-2, with D possibly TRBD1 on 6 matching bases. In nucleotides, the CDR3 is TGTGCCAGCAGGGGGGGCCAGGCGAACTATGGCTACACCTTC. Its protein product is CASRGGQANYGYTF.